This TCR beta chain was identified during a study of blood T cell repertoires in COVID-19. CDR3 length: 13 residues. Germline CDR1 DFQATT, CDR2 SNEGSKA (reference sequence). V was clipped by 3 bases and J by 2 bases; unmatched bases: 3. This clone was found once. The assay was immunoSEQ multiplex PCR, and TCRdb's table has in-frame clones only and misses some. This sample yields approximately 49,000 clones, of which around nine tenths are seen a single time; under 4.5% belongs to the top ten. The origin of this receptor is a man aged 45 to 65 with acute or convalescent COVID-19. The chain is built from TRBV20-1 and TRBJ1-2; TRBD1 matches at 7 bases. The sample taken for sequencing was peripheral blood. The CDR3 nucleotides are TGCAGTGCTAGTCAACAGGGGAACTATGGCTACACCTTC. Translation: CSASQQGNYGYTF.